The next 29 T cell receptor beta chains were all read from a single sample in a study of blood T cell repertoires in COVID-19. Data came from immunoSEQ multiplex PCR; TCRdb stores just in-frame clones and leaves some out. The top ten hold roughly 5% of the sample, which has over 200,000 clones, 83% seen once. Sequencing was performed on peripheral blood. Receptors were obtained from an elderly man with acute or convalescent COVID-19.

CDR3 DNA: TGTGCCACCAGCAGAGATTCGACTAGCGGGGGGGAGGAGACCCAGTACTTC. It translates to CATSRDSTSGGEETQYF. The genes are TRBV15 and TRBJ2-5, with 14 bases lining up with TRBD2. The CDR3 has 17 residues. The V gene's germline CDR1 is LNHNV and CDR2 YYDKDF (reference sequence). V was pared by 0 bases and J by 5 bases, with 5 bases of the junction left unmatched. The full variable domain, its missing parts supplied by reference TRBV15 and TRBJ2-5, is DAMVIQNPRYQVTQFGKPVTLSCSQTLNHNVMYWYQQKSSQAPKLLFHYYDKDFNNEADTPDNFQSRRPNTSFCFLDIRSPGLGDTAMYLCATSRDSTSGGEETQYFGPGTRLLVL.

V and J are TRBV7-9 and TRBJ2-3; unclear D gene. Germline loops: CDR1 SEHNR, CDR2 FQNEAQ (reference sequence). The V end lost 5 bases, the J end lost 3 bases, and 9 bases lay between the germline ends. The CDR3 is 13 residues long. The CDR3: CASSVSGTDTQYF. CDR3 nucleotides: TGTGCCAGCAGCGTCTCCGGGACAGATACGCAGTATTTT.

The chain combines TRBV3-1 (or the pseudogene TRBV3-2) with TRBJ1-2; tentatively, D is TRBD1 (6 bases). The CDR3 loop spans 13 amino acids. V shed 0 bases and J shed 8 bases, with 10 bases lying between them. CDR1 LGHDT and CDR2 YNNKEL come from the germline V gene (reference sequence). CDR3 DNA: TGTGCCAGCAGCCAAGAATCAGGGGACGGCTACACCTTC. Protein sequence: CASSQESGDGYTF.

This clone was detected only once. The CDR3: CASSPWILAGGNNEQFF. As DNA, the CDR3 is TGTGCCAGCTCACCTTGGATCCTAGCGGGGGGGAACAATGAGCAGTTCTTC. This sequence joins TRBV18 and TRBJ2-1; 12 bases match TRBD2. Germline CDR1 is KGHSH and CDR2 is LQKENI. The CDR3 length is 17 residues. V was pared by 3 bases and J by 5 bases, with 8 bases of the junction left unmatched.

The chain is built from TRBV21-1 and TRBJ2-3; TRBD2 was called by the table and not checked on the DNA. TRBV21-1 is flagged as a pseudogene. This CDR3 has 15 residues. The CDR3: CASSRLVPSTDTQYF. The CDR3 DNA reads TGTGCCAGCAGTCGACTAGTGCCTAGCACAGATACGCAGTATTTT.

This clone was detected only once. This sequence joins TRBV19 and TRBJ1-2; 10 nucleotides line up with TRBD1. This CDR3 is built from 15 residues. The germline V gene has CDR1 LNHDA and CDR2 SQIVND (reference sequence). V was pared by 6 bases and J by 2 bases, with 6 bases of the junction left unmatched. The chain's CDR3 is CASSHSDRGNYGYTF. CDR3 DNA sequence: TGTGCCAGTAGCCACTCGGACAGGGGGAACTATGGCTACACCTTC. The complete variable domain, with remaining parts taken from reference TRBV19 and TRBJ1-2, reads DGGITQSPKYLFRKEGQNVTLSCEQNLNHDAMYWYRQDPGQGLRLIYYSQIVNDFQKGDIAEGYSVSREKKESFPLTVTSAQKNPTAFYLCASSHSDRGNYGYTFGSGTRLTVV.

The genes are TRBV6-1 and TRBJ2-3, with 7 bases matching TRBD2. Germline CDR1 reads MNHNS; CDR2 reads SASEGT. This CDR3 has 17 amino acids. V shed 0 bases, J shed 0 bases, and the junction held 6 bases outside the gene matches. The CDR3 sequence: CASSEAGGAGSTDTQYF. The CDR3 DNA sequence: TGTGCCAGCAGTGAAGCGGGGGGAGCGGGGAGCACAGATACGCAGTATTTT.

This chain uses TRBV28 with TRBJ2-7; tentatively, D is TRBD2 (6 bases). The germline V gene has CDR1 MDHEN and CDR2 SYDVKM. The length of the CDR3 is 14 residues. The V gene lost 6 bases and the J gene lost 3 bases, with 15 bases spanning the gap. The CDR3 loop is CASSRPPGLYEQYF. The CDR3 DNA reads TGTGCCAGCAGCCGGCCTCCGGGACTCTACGAGCAGTACTTC.

In this sample, this clone turned up a few times. Here the CDR3 reads CASSEQGTYGYTF. Written as DNA, the CDR3 is TGTGCCAGCAGCGAACAGGGGACCTATGGCTACACCTTC. The chain has TRBV7-2 and TRBJ1-2, with TRBD1 matching over 7 bases. The J segment lost 4 bases and the V segment lost 5 bases, leaving 4 bases of the junction unmatched. The CDR3 extends over 13 amino acids. From germline, CDR1 is SGHTA and CDR2 FQGNSA.

The rearrangement joins TRBV5-1 to TRBJ2-1; 9 nucleotides line up with TRBD1. This CDR3 is built from 13 residues. In germline, CDR1 is SGHRS, CDR2 YFSETQ. J gave up 10 bases and V 0 bases, and 2 bases lay outside the gene matches. CDR3 loop: CASSLDRGLEQFF. CDR3 DNA sequence: TGCGCCAGCAGCTTGGACAGGGGGCTCGAGCAGTTCTTC.

This clone was detected only a few times. The genes are TRBV5-4 and TRBJ2-1, with D possibly matching TRBD2 (6 bases). Germline V gene data show CDR1 as SGHNT and CDR2 as YYREEE (reference sequence). V was shortened by 0 bases and J by 4 bases, with 11 bases between the two germline ends. This CDR3 has 15 residues. This chain's CDR3 is CASSLVGGNYNEQFF. The CDR3 DNA is TGTGCCAGCAGCTTGGTGGGGGGTAATTACAATGAGCAGTTCTTC.

The rearrangement joins TRBV2 to TRBJ1-2, with D uncertain. CDR3 length: 14 residues. Germline V gene data show CDR1 as SNHLY and CDR2 as FYNNEI. Trimming took 5 bases from V and 4 from J, leaving 14 bases between them. The CDR3 spells CASSLDRQRYGYTF. The CDR3 DNA reads TGTGCCAGCAGTCTTGACCGGCAGCGCTATGGCTACACCTTC.

This sequence joins TRBV5-1 and TRBJ1-6, with D unclear. V was clipped by 3 bases and J by 7 bases, with 14 bases between them. The germline V gene has CDR1 SGHRS and CDR2 YFSETQ. The CDR3 extends over 15 amino acids. The CDR3 DNA reads TGCGCCAGCAGCTGGAGCTCGGGTGTAAATTCACCCCTCCACTTT. Protein sequence: CASSWSSGVNSPLHF.

There are a few counts of this clone. The rearrangement links TRBV7-2 to TRBJ2-7, with a weak D call TRBD2 (5 bases). Germline assignment: CDR1 SGHTA and CDR2 FQGNSA. The CDR3 loop spans 15 amino acids. Trimming shortened V by 1 base and J by 2 bases, and 12 bases separated the two germline ends. The CDR3 region is CASSLDSVSAYEQYF. The DNA of the CDR3 is TGTGCCAGCAGCTTAGACTCGGTTAGCGCCTACGAGCAGTACTTC.

A few counts support this clone. This chain connects TRBV7-9 to TRBJ2-7, with D maybe TRBD1 (5 bases). Trimming removed 1 base from V and 7 bases from J, with 11 bases in between. Germline CDR1 is SEHNR and CDR2 is FQNEAQ (reference sequence). The length of the CDR3 is 13 residues. In nucleotides, the CDR3 is TGTGCCAGCAGCTTAGAGGGGTTGGGAGAGCAGTACTTC. Amino acids: CASSLEGLGEQYF.

The rearrangement joins TRBV6-6 to TRBJ1-5; D possibly corresponds to TRBD1 (6 bases). This CDR3 is 15 amino acids long. V shed 7 bases and J shed 8 bases, with 21 bases lying between them. CDR1 and CDR2 from the germline V gene are MNHNY and SVGAGI (reference sequence). The CDR3 sequence: CASNDVDSSVKPQHF. In DNA, the CDR3 is TGTGCCAGCAATGACGTGGACAGCTCCGTTAAGCCCCAGCATTTT.

The chain joins TRBV5-6 to TRBJ2-7; TRBD2 agrees at 8 bases. The V gene end was trimmed by 4 bases and the J gene end by 0 bases; junction bases not matched to a gene: 3. Per germline, CDR1 SGHDT and CDR2 YYEEEE. The CDR3 is made up of 14 amino acids. The CDR3, as DNA: TGTGCCAGCAGCGGCGGGAGGACCTCCTACGAGCAGTACTTC. The encoded protein is CASSGGRTSYEQYF.

The gene calls are TRBV27 and TRBJ1-1, with D unresolved. V shed 3 bases and J shed 4 bases, with 12 bases lying between them. The CDR3 extends over 14 amino acids. Germline assignment: CDR1 MNHEY and CDR2 SMNVEV (reference sequence). The CDR3 region has the DNA TGTGCCAGCAGTTTTGCAGGTCGGGGCACTGAAGCTTTCTTT. Its protein is CASSFAGRGTEAFF.

The DNA of the CDR3 is TGTGCCACCCGCGGCGGGGGCGAAGAGACCCAGTACTTC. Translation: CATRGGGEETQYF. This chain joins TRBV24-1 and TRBJ2-5; D may be TRBD2 (7 bases). The V and J ends lost 9 bases and 3 bases respectively, with 13 bases between them. CDR3 length: 13 amino acids. Per germline, CDR1 KGHDR and CDR2 SFDVKD.

The genes are TRBV5-1 and TRBJ1-2; TRBD1 matches 7 bases. V shed 1 base, J shed 3 bases, and the junction held 6 bases outside the gene matches. Per the germline V gene, CDR1 is SGHRS and CDR2 is YFSETQ. The CDR3 covers 15 residues. This CDR3 is CASSLTTGVDYGYTF. In DNA, the CDR3 is TGCGCCAGCAGCTTGACAACAGGGGTGGACTATGGCTACACCTTC.

This chain joins TRBV28 and TRBJ1-1; no definite D call. In germline, CDR1 is MDHEN, CDR2 SYDVKM. With 5 bases removed from V and 2 bases from J, the gap between germline ends came to 12 bases. This CDR3 has 14 amino acids. DNA for the CDR3: TGTGCCAGCAGTGAACAGTCCCTCAACACTGAAGCTTTCTTT. Translated, it gives CASSEQSLNTEAFF.

The CDR3 loop reads CASSSKQGYGYTF. Here the CDR3 DNA reads TGTGCCAGCAGCTCCAAACAGGGATATGGCTACACCTTC. The chain employs TRBV7-9 and TRBJ1-2; tentative D call: TRBD1 (6 bases). Germline CDR1 is SEHNR and CDR2 is FQNEAQ (reference sequence). The CDR3 loop spans 13 amino acids. V lost 4 bases, J lost 5 bases, and 11 bases lay in between.

The chain joins TRBV7-6 to TRBJ2-3; 9 positions match TRBD1. Germline V gene data show CDR1 as SGHVS and CDR2 as FNYEAQ. J lost 5 bases, V lost 4 bases, and 7 bases had no gene match. This CDR3 has 15 amino acids. CDR3 sequence: CASSSDRGKIDTQYF. As DNA, the CDR3 is TGTGCCAGCAGCTCAGACAGGGGGAAGATAGATACGCAGTATTTT.

V gene TRBV4-1 combines with J gene TRBJ2-3; TRBD2 matches 7 bases. V trimming: 8 bases; J trimming: 0 bases; junction bases outside the gene matches: 17. This CDR3 spans 18 amino acids. CDR1 and CDR2 from the germline V gene are MGHRA and YSYEKL. The CDR3 spells CASWGGNSGTPSTDTQYF. The DNA of the CDR3 is TGCGCCAGCTGGGGAGGGAATAGCGGCACCCCAAGCACAGATACGCAGTATTTT.

V gene TRBV6-5 combines with J gene TRBJ1-5, with D tentatively TRBD1 (6 bases). Trimming removed 6 bases at V and 5 bases at J, with 17 bases between. CDR3 length: 15 amino acids. The germline V gene encodes CDR1 MNHEY and CDR2 SVGAGI. The CDR3 coding sequence is TGTGCCAGCAGCCGCGCCAGGGGAGGGGATCAGCCCCAGCATTTT. This sequence encodes CASSRARGGDQPQHF.

A note on this clone: The same CDR3 also results from other DNA sequences found in this sample. The CDR3 sequence is CASSYSGSSYNEQFF. The CDR3 DNA is TGTGCCAGCAGTTATTCGGGAAGCTCCTACAATGAGCAGTTCTTC. The chain has TRBV6-5 and TRBJ2-1, with D perhaps matching TRBD2 (5 bases). Germline CDR1 and CDR2: MNHEY and SVGAGI. The CDR3 has 15 residues. Trimming cost V 3 bases and J 0 bases, with 9 bases left between them.

The J gene is TRBJ2-5, the V gene TRBV5-4; no clear D gene. This CDR3 has 15 amino acids. With 0 bases removed from V and 2 bases from J, the gap between germline ends came to 11 bases. Per the germline V gene, CDR1 is SGHNT and CDR2 is YYREEE (reference sequence). The CDR3 loop reads CASSLGLGSQETQYF. The CDR3 nucleotides are TGTGCCAGCAGCTTGGGGTTGGGCAGTCAAGAGACCCAGTACTTC.

This clone was observed a single time. The chain recombines TRBV29-1 with TRBJ2-1; 15 bases fit TRBD2. The V segment lost 4 bases and the J segment 0 bases; nucleotides outside the gene matches: 4. The germline V gene encodes CDR1 SQVTM and CDR2 ANQGSEA. The CDR3 spans 17 residues. The CDR3 DNA reads TGCAGCGTTGTTGGACTAGCGGGGGGGAGCTCCTACAATGAGCAGTTCTTC. This gives the protein CSVVGLAGGSSYNEQFF.

The genes are TRBV3-1 (or the pseudogene TRBV3-2) and TRBJ2-5; possibly TRBD2 for D (6 bases). V was cut by 2 bases and J by 7 bases, with 14 bases left in between. The germline gives CDR1 LGHDT, CDR2 YNNKEL (reference sequence). The CDR3 totals 14 residues. CDR3 DNA: TGTGCCAGCAGCCAAAAAGTGGGTAGCGGGACCCAGTACTTC. Amino acid sequence: CASSQKVGSGTQYF.